These T cell receptor beta chains were read from a single sample in a study of cytomegalovirus exposure and HLA in healthy donors. Data came from immunoSEQ multiplex PCR; TCRdb stores just in-frame clones and leaves some out. This table holds 150,000 to 180,000 clones, approximately 80% found once. The sequenced sample consisted of PBMCs. The source of these receptors is a woman aged 40 to 49 in good health and CMV-seropositive. Both conserved end residues are part of each CDR3. A D gene is named only where the DNA matches it firmly. Clone size is shown for a subset of rows, as once, few, many or a class of expanded clone.

clone_size j_call v_call d_call cdr3_nt cdr3_aa
- TRBJ2-7 TRBV5-1 - TGCGCCAGCAGCTTGAACCCTGGCGGGATGAAATACGAGCAGTACTTC CASSLNPGGMKYEQYF
- TRBJ2-1 TRBV7-9 TRBD2 TGTGCCAGCAGTTTAACCGGGGGGAGCTCCTACAATGAGCAGTTCTTC CASSLTGGSSYNEQFF
- TRBJ1-3 TRBV5-1 TRBD1 TGCGCCAGCAGCTTTTTGGGACCGGACAGGGCGGCCGGAAACACCATATATTTT CASSFLGPDRAAGNTIYF
- TRBJ2-7 TRBV27 - TGTGCCAGCAGTTTTAGCGGAAGCTCCTACGAGCAGTACTTC CASSFSGSSYEQYF
- TRBJ1-6 TRBV25-1 - TGTGCCAGCAGTTTATTCGGTAGAAATAATTCACCCCTCCACTTT CASSLFGRNNSPLHF
- TRBJ1-1 TRBV27 TRBD1 TGTGCCAGCAGTTTATCGAAGACAGGGGTTACTGAAGCTTTCTTT CASSLSKTGVTEAFF
- TRBJ2-1 TRBV6-1 TRBD2 TGTGCCAGCCCTTTAGCGGGAGGGCGGTACAATGAGCAGTTCTTC CASPLAGGRYNEQFF
once TRBJ1-1 TRBV7-8 - TGTGCCAGCAGCGCTGGGGGTTGGGGGGAGGCTGAAGCTTTCTTT CASSAGGWGEAEAFF
- TRBJ1-2 TRBV25-1 - TGTGCCAGCAGTGTCGGAGGGACCTATTTGAACTATGGCTACACCTTC CASSVGGTYLNYGYTF
- TRBJ1-1 TRBV11-1 TRBD1 TGTGCCAGCAGCTTATGGGACAGGGTGGGCACTGAAGCTTTCTTT CASSLWDRVGTEAFF
few TRBJ2-1 TRBV18 - TGTGCCAGCTCACCTCAACTAGCAGCCTACAATGAGCAGTTCTTC CASSPQLAAYNEQFF
once TRBJ2-1 TRBV5-6 TRBD2 TGTGCCAGCAGCTTCGGGAGCGGGAGGACGAGCTCCTACAATGAGCAGTTCTTC CASSFGSGRTSSYNEQFF
- TRBJ2-1 TRBV11-3 - TGTGCCAGCAGCTTCCGAATGAGCTCCTACAATGAGCAGTTCTTC CASSFRMSSYNEQFF
once TRBJ2-7 TRBV19 - TGTGCCAGTAGTATTAGACCATCGTCGAGCGGCAGGGAGGCCTACGAGCAGTACTTC CASSIRPSSSGREAYEQYF
- TRBJ1-5 TRBV10-2 TRBD1 TGCGCCAGCACATCCGGGACAGGGATCTTTCAGCCCCAGCATTTT CASTSGTGIFQPQHF
- TRBJ2-7 TRBV6-5 TRBD2 TGTGCCAGCAGCAAGACTAGCATGAGCTCCTACGAGCAGTACTTC CASSKTSMSSYEQYF
- TRBJ1-2 TRBV29-1 TRBD1 TGCAGCGGCCGACAGGGGGCGAGTGGCTACACCTTC CSGRQGASGYTF